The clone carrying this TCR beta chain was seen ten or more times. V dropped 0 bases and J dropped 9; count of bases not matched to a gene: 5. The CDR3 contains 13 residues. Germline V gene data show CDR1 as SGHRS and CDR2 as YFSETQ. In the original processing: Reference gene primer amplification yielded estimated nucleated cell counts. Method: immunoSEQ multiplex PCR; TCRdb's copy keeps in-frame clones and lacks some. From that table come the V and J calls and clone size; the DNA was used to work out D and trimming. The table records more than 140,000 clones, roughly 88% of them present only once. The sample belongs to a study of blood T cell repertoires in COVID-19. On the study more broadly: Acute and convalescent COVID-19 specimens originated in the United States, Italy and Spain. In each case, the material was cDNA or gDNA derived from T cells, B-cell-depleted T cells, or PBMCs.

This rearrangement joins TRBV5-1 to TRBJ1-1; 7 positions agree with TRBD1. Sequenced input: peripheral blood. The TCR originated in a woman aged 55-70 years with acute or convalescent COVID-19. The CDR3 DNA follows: TGCGCCAGCAGCTTGGAGTTGACAGGGCAAGCTTTCTTT. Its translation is CASSLELTGQAFF.